Each of the 25 T cell receptor beta chains below was sequenced from the same sample in a study of regulatory T cells in long-lasting Graves disease (dated by TCRdb to the early 2020s). The time point label, read with the paper, signifies: newly diagnosed GD, antithyroid drugs for less than 3 months. RNA was extracted from PBMCs in TRIzol for both TCR sequencing and RNA sequencing. Preparation of the library involved multiplex PCR. TCRdb lists the instrument as Illumina HiSeq 4000. CDR3 regions were amplified by Arm-PCR with iRepertoire HTBI primers to construct TCR beta libraries. TCRdb's own reprocessing of the public reads used fastp at Q25 and MiXCR and kept productive beta chains. Each record represents a unique CDR3 protein, reported with the most common genes and DNA among its rows. Here the sample has some 330,000 distinct CDR3 sequences; about 10% occur a single time. The ten top clones hold around 18% of the sample.

The same sample was also used in a study of T cells in Graves' hyperthyroidism and ophthalmopathy.

Material: peripheral blood mononuclear cells (PBMCs), obtained at new diagnosis, from a patient treated with antithyroid drugs. Source of these receptors: a woman aged 18-29 years with Graves disease. Donor details come from another sample of the same person, matched by shared clones.

The chain has TRBV4-3 and TRBJ1-4; D gene unclear. CDR3 length equals 16 residues. Germline V gene lookup returns CDR1 LGHNA and CDR2 YSLEER. Trimming cost V 4 bases and J 3 bases, with 15 bases left between them. The CDR3 DNA reads TGCGCCAGCAGCCGAGAATACCGGGCCTCTAATGAAAAACTGTTTTTT. It encodes CASSREYRASNEKLFF.

This clonotype has a handful of counts. The chain couples TRBV29-1 to TRBJ1-1; D is possibly TRBD1 (5 bases). The CDR3 spans 12 residues. Per germline, CDR1 SQVTM and CDR2 ANQGSEA. V lost 6 bases, J lost 6 bases, and 14 bases lay in between. The CDR3 is CSVQGSGAEAFF. DNA of the CDR3: TGCAGCGTCCAGGGCTCGGGGGCTGAAGCTTTCTTT.

This clonotype was detected ten times or more. The rearrangement joins TRBV20-1 to TRBJ1-2, with unresolved D. Between the trimmed V and J ends, which lost 1 base and 7 bases, there was a span of 13 bases. Germline V lookup: CDR1 DFQATT, CDR2 SNEGSKA (reference sequence). The CDR3 has 13 residues. The CDR3 sequence: CSARVMGDGGYTF. CDR3 coding DNA: TGCAGTGCTAGAGTAATGGGAGATGGTGGCTACACCTTC.

This clonotype showed up many times. The chain employs TRBV20-1 and TRBJ2-7; 7 bases fit TRBD2. The junction had 8 bases not matched to a gene; V was cut back by 2 bases and J by 4 bases. Germline V gives CDR1 DFQATT, CDR2 SNEGSKA (reference sequence). The CDR3 spans 14 residues. As DNA, the CDR3 is TGCAGTGCTAGAAAAACGGGCGGGAGATACGAGCAGTACTTC. Amino acid sequence: CSARKTGGRYEQYF.

This clonotype was detected many times. This chain uses TRBV20-1 with TRBJ1-6, with D possibly matching TRBD1 (5 bases). The CDR3 is made up of 15 amino acids. Germline CDR1 DFQATT, CDR2 SNEGSKA (reference sequence). V was shortened by 6 bases and J by 5 bases, with 17 bases between the two germline ends. The CDR3 bases are TGCAGTGCCCCCGGCTGGGGGGGGGATAATTCACCCCTCCACTTT. Its protein is CSAPGWGGDNSPLHF.

The J gene is TRBJ1-6, the V gene TRBV7-9; D is undetermined. Germline CDR1 and CDR2: SEHNR and FQNEAQ (reference sequence). V was pared by 5 bases and J by 10 bases, with 15 bases between. The CDR3 contains 14 residues. CDR3 residues: CASSLRRAGSPLHF. DNA for the CDR3: TGTGCCAGCAGCCTCCGACGAGCTGGGTCACCCCTCCACTTT.

This clonotype has only a few counts. This sequence joins TRBV9 and TRBJ2-1; D is perhaps TRBD1 or TRBD2 (5 bases each). The germline V and J ends were trimmed by 4 bases and 0 bases, with 17 bases remaining between them. The CDR3 spans 17 residues. Germline V gene data show CDR1 as SGDLS and CDR2 as YYNGEE. CDR3 DNA sequence: TGTGCCAGCAGCCCCCGCGTGCCAGGGAGCTCCTACAATGAGCAGTTCTTC. It encodes CASSPRVPGSSYNEQFF.

This clonotype was seen many times. This rearrangement joins TRBV12-3 or TRBV12-4 to TRBJ2-5; no definite D call. V lost 7 bases and J 5 bases, leaving 8 bases between the germline ends. This CDR3 spans 11 amino acids. CDR3 amino acids: CASTLHETQYF. In nucleotides, the CDR3 is TGTGCCAGCACCTTACACGAGACCCAGTACTTC.

This clonotype was seen ten or more times. V is TRBV12-3 or TRBV12-4 and J is TRBJ1-1; unclear D gene. The V end lost 2 bases, the J end lost 6 bases, and 10 bases lay between the germline ends. This CDR3 has 13 amino acids. The CDR3: CASSLIAISEAFF. The CDR3 DNA reads as TGTGCCAGCAGTTTAATAGCCATCTCTGAAGCTTTCTTT.

This clonotype occurred many times. The gene calls are TRBV2 and TRBJ1-4; D is undetermined. Germline V gives CDR1 SNHLY, CDR2 FYNNEI. CDR3 length equals 13 residues. Trimming pared 4 bases from V and 6 bases from J, leaving 9 bases between. This CDR3 reads CASSGLRDEKLFF. The CDR3 region has the DNA TGTGCCAGCAGTGGGTTGAGGGATGAAAAACTGTTTTTT.

This clonotype has a count of ten or more. The chain has TRBV27 and TRBJ1-2; D uncertain. Germline CDR1 reads MNHEY; CDR2 reads SMNVEV (reference sequence). With 2 bases removed from V and 2 bases from J, the gap between germline ends came to 15 bases. The CDR3 length is 16 residues. Here the CDR3 reads CASSLVRPRTNYGYTF. The CDR3 DNA is TGTGCCAGCAGTTTAGTTCGGCCCAGGACGAACTATGGCTACACCTTC.

This clonotype was found many times. The chain couples TRBV28 to TRBJ1-2; D is ambiguous. V lost 3 bases and J lost 1, with 12 bases in between. Germline-derived CDR1 and CDR2 are MDHEN and SYDVKM. This CDR3 has 15 residues. CDR3 nucleotides: TGTGCCAGCAGTTTTTCGGGGAACAGTAACTATGGCTACACCTTC. Encoded protein: CASSFSGNSNYGYTF.

This clonotype was found many times. The rearrangement uses TRBV28 and TRBJ2-3; TRBD1 matches 7 bases. Unmatched junction bases numbered 7, after V lost 4 bases and J lost 3 bases. The CDR3 spans 15 residues. Germline lookup yields CDR1 MDHEN and CDR2 SYDVKM. In DNA, the CDR3 is TGTGCCAGCAGTTCGACGGGACAGATAACAGATACGCAGTATTTT. It translates to CASSSTGQITDTQYF.

This clonotype was counted many times. The chain carries TRBV12-3 or TRBV12-4 and TRBJ1-1; tentative D call: TRBD1 (5 bases). Deletions cut 7 bases from V and 11 bases from J, with 20 bases between. The CDR3 runs 13 residues. The CDR3 protein is CASTPGAGPGAFF. The DNA of the CDR3 is TGTGCCAGCACCCCTGGGGCGGGGCCTGGTGCTTTCTTT.

The rearrangement uses TRBV19 and TRBJ2-1, with 8 bases matching TRBD1. Germline-derived CDR1 and CDR2 are LNHDA and SQIVND (reference sequence). V dropped 5 bases and J dropped 6; count of bases not matched to a gene: 0. The CDR3 is 12 residues long. DNA for the CDR3: TGTGCCAGTAGTGACAGGGGCAATGAGCAGTTCTTC. Translated, it gives CASSDRGNEQFF.

The sample holds a few counts of this clonotype. The chain recombines TRBV7-9 with TRBJ2-1, with TRBD2 matching 9 bases. The CDR3 spans 15 residues. CDR1 and CDR2 from the germline V gene are SEHNR and FQNEAQ (reference sequence). V shed 3 bases and J 3 bases; nucleotides not matched to a gene: 3. In DNA, the CDR3 is TGTGCCAGCAGCTTGGCTAGCGGGATCTACAATGAGCAGTTCTTC. Translating it yields CASSLASGIYNEQFF. Based on the CDR3 plus reference TRBV7-9 and TRBJ2-1, the full variable domain is DTGVSQNPRHKITKRGQNVTFRCDPISEHNRLYWYRQTLGQGPEFLTYFQNEAQLEKSRLLSDRFSAERPKGSFSTLEIQRTEQGDSAMYLCASSLASGIYNEQFFGPGTRLTVL.

This sequence joins TRBV2 and TRBJ2-1; 8 nucleotides agree with TRBD2. Germline CDR1 reads SNHLY; CDR2 reads FYNNEI. This CDR3 is 15 amino acids long. V lost 6 bases and J lost 7; bases outside the gene matches: 11. The CDR3 bases are TGTGCCAGCAGAGGCCGGGAGGGCCTTTTTAATGAGCAGTTCTTC. The encoded protein is CASRGREGLFNEQFF.

The rearrangement links TRBV20-1 to TRBJ2-4; 7 bases map to TRBD1. V was clipped by 5 bases and J by 1 base; unmatched bases: 5. The CDR3 length is 14 residues. Germline CDR1 DFQATT, CDR2 SNEGSKA (reference sequence). The CDR3 loop reads CSADRESAKNIQYF. The CDR3 bases are TGCAGTGCTGACAGGGAGTCGGCCAAAAACATTCAGTACTTC.

This clonotype occurred many times. The V and J genes are TRBV12-3 or TRBV12-4 and TRBJ1-1; D is unresolved. Trimming removed 3 bases from V and 11 bases from J, with 13 bases in between. This CDR3 contains 12 residues. The CDR3 reads CASSLGGAAAFF. The DNA for the CDR3 is TGTGCCAGCAGTTTGGGTGGTGCGGCGGCTTTCTTT.

The sample holds many counts of this clonotype. The chain joins TRBV7-9 to TRBJ2-7; 8 nucleotides match TRBD1. Germline V lookup: CDR1 SEHNR, CDR2 FQNEAQ (reference sequence). V shed 4 bases, J shed 3 bases, and the junction held 8 bases outside the gene matches. The CDR3 has 15 residues. In nucleotides, the CDR3 is TGTGCCAGCAGCTACTCAGGGGGCGTCGACTACGAGCAGTACTTC. Translating it yields CASSYSGGVDYEQYF.

This clonotype showed up many times. The V gene is TRBV12-3 or TRBV12-4, the J gene TRBJ2-1; D may match TRBD1 or TRBD2 (6 bases each). V dropped 7 bases and J dropped 2 bases, with 21 bases sitting between them. The CDR3 is 17 amino acids. CDR3 sequence: CASIYARGQRAYNEQFF. The CDR3 DNA reads TGTGCCAGCATCTATGCCAGGGGCCAGCGGGCCTACAATGAGCAGTTCTTC.

In this sample, this clonotype turned up many times. The chain recombines TRBV7-9 with TRBJ1-1; D not certain. V shed 2 bases and J shed 3 bases, with 7 bases lying between them. The CDR3 totals 13 residues. The germline CDR1 and CDR2 sequences are SEHNR and FQNEAQ (reference sequence). CDR3 amino acids: CASSLIRDTEAFF. Here the CDR3 DNA reads TGTGCCAGCAGCTTAATAAGGGACACTGAAGCTTTCTTT.

This clonotype has at least ten counts. The chain employs TRBV5-4 and TRBJ2-5, with unresolved D. Germline assignment: CDR1 SGHNT and CDR2 YYREEE (reference sequence). The germline V and J ends were trimmed by 0 bases and 2 bases, with 14 bases remaining between them. This CDR3 has 16 amino acids. DNA of the CDR3: TGTGCCAGCAGCTTGGACCCACCCGTCAAGCAAGAGACCCAGTACTTC. Amino acid sequence: CASSLDPPVKQETQYF.

This clonotype was seen many times. The chain is built from TRBV28 and TRBJ1-4; 9 positions match TRBD1. Losses at the gene ends were 6 bases for V and 5 bases for J; bases not matched to a gene: 13. This CDR3 contains 17 residues. Germline loops: CDR1 MDHEN, CDR2 SYDVKM. The chain's CDR3 is CASRTITLGTGNEKLFF. In nucleotides, the CDR3 is TGTGCCAGCAGAACAATAACCCTAGGGACAGGGAATGAAAAACTGTTTTTT.

This clonotype was counted ten times or more. The CDR3 region has the DNA TGTGCCAGCAGCCCAGGGTTGGCTAGCGACCTGCAAGGGGAAGGGGGGTTTCCCTACAATGAGCAGTTCTTC. Translated: CASSPGLASDLQGEGGFPYNEQFF. The rearrangement links TRBV7-9 to TRBJ2-1; D may correspond to TRBD1 or TRBD2 (6 bases each). This CDR3 contains 24 residues. From germline, CDR1 is SEHNR and CDR2 FQNEAQ (reference sequence). With 5 bases removed from V and 2 bases from J, the gap between germline ends came to 40 bases. Supplemented by reference TRBV7-9 and TRBJ2-1, the full variable domain reads DTGVSQNPRHKITKRGQNVTFRCDPISEHNRLYWYRQTLGQGPEFLTYFQNEAQLEKSRLLSDRFSAERPKGSFSTLEIQRTEQGDSAMYLCASSPGLASDLQGEGGFPYNEQFFGPGTRLTVL.